This T cell receptor beta chain comes out of a study of cytomegalovirus exposure and HLA in healthy donors. Findings and caveats of the study: What a later analysis reportedly showed was that an Asian-associated ancestry cluster had fewer N-insertions than the 666-donor mean. Reportedly, HLA-A and HLA-B alleles of most subjects were accurately predicted from TCR beta. Three chains linked to CMV were shown in vitro to be specific for CMV antigens.

CDR1 is SGHRS, CDR2 YFSETQ, per germline. V was cut by 0 bases and J by 7 bases, with 11 bases left in between. CDR3 size: 15 residues. To note about this clone: Antigen: not known.

Primers included in the PCR were 60 Vbeta and 13 Jbeta primers. Data came from immunoSEQ multiplex PCR; TCRdb stores just in-frame clones and leaves some out. Among around 110,000 clones listed, 70% to 80% were seen once. Sequenced input: PBMCs. The chain combines TRBV5-1 with TRBJ1-6; D not certain. This TCR derives from a man aged 18-30 years in good health and CMV-seronegative. The CDR3 loop is CASSLAQAGNSPLHF. The DNA of the CDR3 is TGCGCCAGCAGCTTGGCCCAGGCTGGGAATTCACCCCTCCACTTT.